This entry lists 10 T cell receptor beta chains sequenced from one sample in a study of T cell repertoires in cytomegalovirus infection. One entry per CDR3 protein results from TCRdb running MiXCR on the reads. The sample lists tens of thousands of distinct CDR3 sequences, about a fifth occurring once. For these TCRs, the target antigens are not known. The sample here was CD8+ T cells from cultured PBMCs, taken from culture after CMV antigen stimulation. The origin of the receptors is a human donor in good health (CMV status not recorded). Some clones in this sample may be carry-over from other donors' samples.

This clonotype has at least ten counts. This chain joins TRBV19 and TRBJ2-7, with D possibly being TRBD2 (5 bases). This CDR3 comprises 12 residues. Looked up from germline, CDR1 is LNHDA and CDR2 is SQIVND (reference sequence). The V end lost 6 bases, the J end lost 0 bases, and 6 bases lay between the germline ends. The CDR3 DNA reads TGTGCCAGTAGCGGGGACTCCTACGAGCAGTACTTC. Its protein is CASSGDSYEQYF.

This clonotype was detected a few times. The J gene is TRBJ2-2, the V gene TRBV7-2, with D perhaps TRBD1 (5 bases). CDR3 size: 16 residues. CDR1 and CDR2 from the germline V gene are SGHTA and FQGNSA. The V gene lost 3 bases and the J gene lost 5 bases, with 16 bases spanning the gap. The CDR3 nucleotides are TGTGCCAGCAGCTTTGTCGCAGGGCCGTCGACCGGGGAGCTGTTTTTT. It codes for CASSFVAGPSTGELFF.

The chain links TRBV7-6 to TRBJ2-2; tentative D call: TRBD2 (6 bases). Germline V gives CDR1 SGHVS, CDR2 FNYEAQ. Deletions cut 3 bases from V and 5 bases from J, with 7 bases between. The CDR3 is made up of 13 amino acids. CDR3 in DNA: TGTGCCAGCAGCTTCCGGGGGACCGGGGAGCTGTTTTTT. It yields the protein CASSFRGTGELFF.

The chain couples TRBV6-1 to TRBJ2-7; 8 bases align to TRBD1. Germline CDR1 and CDR2: MNHNS and SASEGT. This CDR3 comprises 14 residues. The trim removed 4 bases at V and 7 bases at J, leaving 9 bases unmatched. The DNA for the CDR3 is TGTGCCAGCAGTGGCTGGACAGGGTTGCGAGAGCAGTACTTC. It is translated as CASSGWTGLREQYF.

This clonotype was counted between two and nine times. The chain is built from TRBV12-3 or TRBV12-4 and TRBJ2-7, with no clear D. This CDR3 is 12 amino acids long. V was pared by 3 bases and J by 4 bases, with 7 bases between. Here the CDR3 DNA reads TGTGCCAGCAGTTTCTTGGCGTACGAGCAGTACTTC. Translated, it gives CASSFLAYEQYF.

This sequence joins TRBV6-2 or TRBV6-3 and TRBJ1-5, with D perhaps matching TRBD1 (5 bases). The CDR3 is 15 residues long. V was cut by 7 bases and J by 8 bases, with 21 bases left in between. Germline values: CDR1 MNHEY, CDR2 SVGEGT. DNA for the CDR3: TGTGCCAGCACCGACCGGGACCCATCACTGGAGCCCCAGCATTTT. It codes for CASTDRDPSLEPQHF.

This clonotype was observed a handful of times. The rearrangement links TRBV7-2 to TRBJ2-5; D is undetermined. V was cut by 5 bases and J by 3 bases, with 19 bases left in between. Germline V lookup: CDR1 SGHTA, CDR2 FQGNSA. CDR3 size: 16 residues. The chain's CDR3 is CASSPPGPSAKETQYF. For the CDR3, the DNA is TGTGCCAGCAGCCCACCCGGACCCAGCGCGAAAGAGACCCAGTACTTC. Using reference TRBV7-2 and TRBJ2-5 for the parts outside the CDR3, the full variable domain is GAGVSQSPSNKVTEKGKDVELRCDPISGHTALYWYRQSLGQGLEFLIYFQGNSAPDKSGLPSDRFSAERTGGSVSTLTIQRTQQEDSAVYLCASSPPGPSAKETQYFGPGTRLLVL.

A few counts support this clonotype. This chain joins TRBV15 and TRBJ2-7; D possibly corresponds to TRBD2 (6 bases). In germline, CDR1 is LNHNV, CDR2 YYDKDF (reference sequence). CDR3 length equals 15 residues. Trimming took off 3 bases at V and 3 bases at J, with 15 bases between the two ends. For the CDR3, the DNA is TGTGCCACCAGCAGTGGACGCGGGGCTTTCTACGAGCAGTACTTC. This sequence encodes CATSSGRGAFYEQYF.

DNA for the CDR3: TGTGCCAGCAGCTTGGGACAGGGGAACTATGGCTACACCTTC. This gives the protein CASSLGQGNYGYTF. The V call is TRBV5-5, the J call TRBJ1-2, with 8 bases fitting TRBD1. This CDR3 spans 14 amino acids. The germline V gene encodes CDR1 SGHKS and CDR2 YYEKEE (reference sequence). J lost 2 bases, V lost 0 bases, and 0 bases had no gene match.

In DNA form, the CDR3 reads TGTGCCAGCAGTCAAACCGGGGGAGGGCGGGTGAACACTGAAGCTTTCTTT. Its translation: CASSQTGGGRVNTEAFF. This chain links TRBV27 with TRBJ1-1; D perhaps matches TRBD1 (5 bases). V shed 5 bases and J shed 0 bases, with 19 bases lying between them. Looked up from germline, CDR1 is MNHEY and CDR2 is SMNVEV (reference sequence). CDR3 length: 17 amino acids.